Following are 32 T cell receptor beta chains from one sample sequenced in a study of blood T cells in healthy people across ages. Together with a sample-barcoded 5' primer, a J-beta primer mix was included in a second PCR lasting roughly 6 to 12 cycles. TCRdb called the 5' RACE reads again in MiXCR, with one record for every CDR3 protein. The sample shows 600,000 or so distinct CDR3 sequences, about 21% of them seen only once. The sample taken for sequencing was blood. The source of these receptors is a man aged 65 to 85 in good health.

This clonotype has more than one count but fewer than ten. The CDR3 sequence: CASSFIPLRGSGNTIYF. The CDR3 coding sequence is TGTGCCAGCAGCTTTATCCCTCTGCGGGGCTCTGGAAACACCATATATTTT. The chain couples TRBV7-2 to TRBJ1-3, with no clear D. Trimming cost V 3 bases and J 0 bases, with 15 bases left between them. CDR1 and CDR2 from the germline V gene are SGHTA and FQGNSA. The CDR3 loop spans 17 amino acids.

CDR3 nucleotide sequence: TGTGCCAGCAGCGTAGACCCAGGGGAAGGCACTGAAGCTTTCTTT. Translation gives CASSVDPGEGTEAFF. The chain carries TRBV9 and TRBJ1-1; D possibly corresponds to TRBD1 (6 bases). V gave up 0 bases and J gave up 4 bases, with 13 bases separating them. The CDR3 has 15 residues. Germline CDR1 is SGDLS and CDR2 is YYNGEE.

This chain links TRBV18 with TRBJ1-1; TRBD1 matches 11 bases. The CDR3 has 14 amino acids. Trimming took 6 bases from V and 1 from J; bases not matched to a gene: 1. Germline lookup yields CDR1 KGHSH and CDR2 LQKENI. CDR3 nucleotide sequence: TGTGCCAGCTCGGGACAGGGGGGGAACACTGAAGCTTTCTTT. Its translation: CASSGQGGNTEAFF.

This clonotype has just a few counts. This chain connects TRBV12-3 or TRBV12-4 to TRBJ2-5, with no clear D. Matching the DNA end better, TRBJ2-1 makes the J call doubtful. This CDR3 comprises 12 residues. CDR3 residues: CASSLDLSEQFF. As DNA, the CDR3 is TGTGCCAGCAGTTTAGATCTTTCTGAGCAGTTCTTC.

The chain combines TRBV5-1 with TRBJ2-6; 14 nucleotides agree with TRBD2. J was trimmed by 1 base and V by 4 bases; bases with no gene match: 4. Germline CDR1 is SGHRS and CDR2 is YFSETQ. The CDR3 contains 18 residues. CDR3 sequence: CASSPGLAGGSGANVLTF. DNA for the CDR3: TGCGCCAGCAGCCCAGGACTAGCGGGGGGTTCTGGGGCCAACGTCCTGACTTTC.

This clonotype was detected only a few times. The DNA of the CDR3 is TGTGCCATCAGTGATTACCAGGGGCTTACAGATACGCAGTATTTT. Translated: CAISDYQGLTDTQYF. This sequence joins TRBV10-3 and TRBJ2-3; tentatively, D is TRBD1 (6 bases). V lost 3 bases and J lost 3, with 13 bases in between. The germline V gene has CDR1 ENHRY and CDR2 SYGVKD. The CDR3 is made up of 15 amino acids.

A few counts support this clonotype. J is TRBJ1-4 and V is TRBV20-1, with D perhaps matching TRBD1 (6 bases). This CDR3 contains 13 residues. Germline-derived CDR1 and CDR2 are DFQATT and SNEGSKA (reference sequence). Deletions cut 4 bases from V and 5 bases from J, with 11 bases between. This chain's CDR3 is CSAIRDMNEKLFF. The CDR3 DNA is TGCAGTGCTATCCGGGACATGAATGAAAAACTGTTTTTT.

The rearrangement joins TRBV20-1 to TRBJ2-7; 9 bases are a match to TRBD1. CDR3 size: 13 residues. The junction had 4 bases not matched to a gene; V was cut back by 4 bases and J by 3 bases. Germline loops: CDR1 DFQATT, CDR2 SNEGSKA (reference sequence). The CDR3 nucleotides are TGCAGTGCTACCGGGACAGGGAACTACGAGCAGTACTTC. It yields the protein CSATGTGNYEQYF.

This clonotype was observed at least ten times. This chain joins TRBV6-2 or TRBV6-3 and TRBJ2-1, with D possibly TRBD2 on 6 matching bases. Germline-derived CDR1 and CDR2 are MNHEY and SVGEGT. This CDR3 comprises 14 residues. V shed 6 bases and J shed 1 base, with 10 bases lying between them. CDR3 in DNA: TGTGCCAGCAGCTCCGGAGGGTCCTACAATGAGCAGTTCTTC. Its protein product is CASSSGGSYNEQFF.

This clonotype was seen ten or more times. The chain uses TRBV7-9 and TRBJ1-4, with TRBD1 matching 8 bases. Germline lookup yields CDR1 SEHNR and CDR2 FQNEAQ (reference sequence). CDR3 length: 15 residues. With 5 bases clipped from V and 4 bases from J, the junction kept 6 bases outside the gene matches. For the CDR3, the DNA is TGTGCCAGCAGCCCTCCGGGACAGGTTAATGAAAAACTGTTTTTT. The encoded protein is CASSPPGQVNEKLFF.

This clonotype was observed at least ten times. The chain combines TRBV5-1 with TRBJ2-5; tentatively, D is TRBD1 or TRBD2 (5 bases each). The better agreement between TRBJ2-1 and the DNA end casts doubt on the J call. Per the germline V gene, CDR1 is SGHRS and CDR2 is YFSETQ. This CDR3 spans 16 amino acids. The CDR3 DNA is TGCGCCAGCAGCTTGGCCAACCCAGGGTTTGGGAGTGAGCAGTTCTTC. It yields the protein CASSLANPGFGSEQFF.

This clonotype was recorded at least ten times. J is TRBJ2-7 and V is TRBV7-9; D is undetermined. Trimming took 5 bases from V and 3 from J, leaving 5 bases between them. This CDR3 contains 11 residues. Germline assignment: CDR1 SEHNR and CDR2 FQNEAQ (reference sequence). DNA for the CDR3: TGTGCCAGCAGCGCGCACTACGAGCAGTACTTC. Its protein is CASSAHYEQYF.

A few counts support this clonotype. J is TRBJ2-1 and V is TRBV28; D is unclear. Germline lookup yields CDR1 MDHEN and CDR2 SYDVKM. V was shortened by 5 bases and J by 2 bases, with 7 bases between the two germline ends. CDR3 length: 13 residues. CDR3 loop: CASSVTTYNEQFF. The CDR3 DNA is TGTGCCAGCAGTGTGACAACCTACAATGAGCAGTTCTTC.

The chain combines TRBV20-1 with TRBJ1-2; D not certain. Germline V CDR1 and CDR2: DFQATT, SNEGSKA (reference sequence). V gave up 1 base and J gave up 4 bases, with 13 bases separating them. The CDR3 is made up of 14 amino acids. CDR3 region: CSARVAADFYGYTF. CDR3 bases: TGCAGTGCTAGAGTGGCAGCAGACTTCTATGGCTACACCTTC.

The chain employs TRBV11-2 and TRBJ2-1, with 12 positions matching TRBD2. Germline-derived CDR1 and CDR2 are SGHAT and FQNNGV. CDR3 size: 18 residues. Losses at the gene ends were 7 bases for V and 1 base for J; bases not matched to a gene: 11. CDR3 in amino acids: CASTKTSGSGGSYNEQFF. The DNA of the CDR3 is TGTGCCAGCACCAAGACTAGCGGGAGCGGGGGATCCTACAATGAGCAGTTCTTC.

This chain joins TRBV2 and TRBJ2-3; 14 positions agree with TRBD2. Germline CDR1 is SNHLY and CDR2 is FYNNEI. The CDR3 totals 15 residues. V lost 11 bases, J lost 4 bases, and 8 bases stayed unmatched. The DNA of the CDR3 is TGTGCCGATCAGGAGGGACTAGCGGGAGCAGATACGCAGTATTTT. This encodes CADQEGLAGADTQYF.

The V and J genes are TRBV29-1 and TRBJ2-1; D is unresolved. Germline-derived CDR1 and CDR2 are SQVTM and ANQGSEA. The CDR3 loop spans 11 amino acids. V gave up 6 bases and J gave up 3 bases, with 6 bases separating them. Written as DNA, the CDR3 is TGCAGCGTGGGCATCTACAATGAGCAGTTCTTC. Residues: CSVGIYNEQFF.

There are a few counts of this clonotype. The chain carries TRBV29-1 and TRBJ1-1, with D possibly TRBD1 on 6 matching bases. The CDR3 is 14 residues long. The V end lost 7 bases, the J end lost 0 bases, and 15 bases lay between the germline ends. Per germline, CDR1 SQVTM and CDR2 ANQGSEA. The CDR3 spells CSAQGELMNTEAFF. In DNA form, the CDR3 reads TGCAGCGCACAGGGAGAACTCATGAACACTGAAGCTTTCTTT.

J is TRBJ2-7 and V is TRBV7-8, with D perhaps matching TRBD2 (6 bases). The CDR3 length is 15 residues. The V end was cut by 3 bases, the J end by 4 bases, with 16 bases between. The germline V gene encodes CDR1 SGHVS and CDR2 FQNEAQ. In DNA form, the CDR3 reads TGTGCCAGCAGCTTTGGAGGGCGCGGTGTGTACGAGCAGTACTTC. Its translation: CASSFGGRGVYEQYF.

The chain carries TRBV6-6 and TRBJ1-2; 9 bases map to TRBD1. J lost 4 bases, V lost 5 bases, and 5 bases had no gene match. The CDR3 has 14 amino acids. The V gene's germline CDR1 is MNHNY and CDR2 SVGAGI (reference sequence). CDR3 in DNA: TGTGCCAGCAGTACAACAGGGGGCGGCTATGGCTACACCTTC. Translating it yields CASSTTGGGYGYTF.

This clonotype turned up a few times. CDR3 loop: CASTQGGTATYEQYF. CDR3 bases: TGTGCCAGCACCCAAGGAGGGACGGCTACCTACGAGCAGTACTTC. The chain couples TRBV6-5 to TRBJ2-5, with D perhaps matching TRBD2 (6 bases). With the DNA end fitting TRBJ2-7 better, the J assignment may be wrong. Germline CDR1 is MNHEY and CDR2 is SVGAGI. CDR3 length equals 15 residues.

The gene calls are TRBV28 and TRBJ2-5; a weak D match, TRBD2 (6 bases). The CDR3 covers 15 residues. Germline V gene lookup returns CDR1 MDHEN and CDR2 SYDVKM. Trimming stripped 2 bases from V and 2 bases from J, with 12 bases between. The CDR3 spells CASSLGGISQETQYF. The DNA of the CDR3 is TGTGCCAGCAGTTTAGGGGGGATCTCACAAGAGACCCAGTACTTC.

Only a few counts were recorded for this clonotype. The genes are TRBV29-1 and TRBJ2-5; D is unclear. Per germline, CDR1 SQVTM and CDR2 ANQGSEA. The CDR3 loop spans 12 amino acids. With 8 bases removed from V and 5 bases from J, the gap between germline ends came to 15 bases. Here the CDR3 DNA reads TGCAGCTCGTATGACGGTCGTGAGACCCAGTACTTC. Protein product: CSSYDGRETQYF.

The chain couples TRBV5-1 to TRBJ2-7; tentatively, D is TRBD1 or TRBD2 (5 bases each). CDR3 size: 14 residues. V was clipped by 0 bases and J by 2 bases, with 9 bases between them. CDR1 is SGHRS, CDR2 YFSETQ, per germline. The DNA of the CDR3 is TGCGCCAGCAGCTTGGCGGGACCCGCCTACGAGCAGTACTTC. It translates to CASSLAGPAYEQYF.

This clonotype appeared a few times. The chain employs TRBV20-1 and TRBJ2-5; D is tentatively TRBD1 or TRBD2 (6 bases each). The J call may be incorrect, as the DNA end agrees better with TRBJ2-7. Germline V gene data show CDR1 as DFQATT and CDR2 as SNEGSKA (reference sequence). This CDR3 region has 14 residues. Written as DNA, the CDR3 is TGCAGTGCTAGGGGTAGGGGGGCCCTAGGCGAGCAGTACTTC. Translated, it gives CSARGRGALGEQYF.

This clonotype was picked up a small number of times. The rearrangement links TRBV7-3 to TRBJ2-5, with TRBD2 identical over 10 bases. V lost 4 bases, J lost 5 bases, and 22 bases stayed unmatched. The CDR3 consists of 20 residues. CDR1 SGHTA and CDR2 FQGTGA come from the germline V gene. Here the CDR3 DNA reads TGTGCCAGCAGCTCGTCACCGATTAAAGCGGGAGGGCCGGTTAAGGAGACCCAGTACTTC. Encoded protein: CASSSSPIKAGGPVKETQYF.

This clonotype was detected a few times. V is TRBV2 and J is TRBJ2-1, with 9 bases identical to TRBD2. The CDR3 covers 14 residues. With V trimmed by 7 bases and J by 4 bases, 5 bases remained unmatched. Germline V gives CDR1 SNHLY, CDR2 FYNNEI. CDR3 amino acids: CASTTSGFYNEQFF. The CDR3 nucleotides read TGTGCCAGCACCACTAGCGGGTTTTACAATGAGCAGTTCTTC. Filled out from reference TRBV2 and TRBJ2-1, the complete variable domain reads EPEVTQTPSHQVTQMGQEVILRCVPISNHLYFYWYRQILGQKVEFLVSFYNNEISEKSEIFDDQFSVERPDGSNFTLKIRSTKLEDSAMYFCASTTSGFYNEQFFGPGTRLTVL.

This clonotype was observed a handful of times. The V and J genes are TRBV12-3 or TRBV12-4 and TRBJ2-3, with D maybe TRBD1 (6 bases). The CDR3 is 14 residues long. Trimming pared 8 bases from V and 4 bases from J, leaving 16 bases between. The CDR3 loop is CASSTRGSADTQYF. CDR3 bases: TGTGCCAGCTCCACGAGGGGGAGCGCAGATACGCAGTATTTT.

The genes are TRBV7-9 and TRBJ2-3; D possibly uses TRBD1 or TRBD2 (5 bases each). CDR1 is SEHNR and CDR2 is FQNEAQ in the germline V gene (reference sequence). Trimming left V 5 bases short and J 6 bases short, with 18 bases between. The CDR3 has 15 residues. The CDR3 reads CASSLRFIEGDTQYF. For the CDR3, the DNA is TGTGCCAGCAGCCTAAGATTTATAGAGGGGGATACGCAGTATTTT. The full variable domain, rest sourced from reference TRBV7-9 and TRBJ2-3, is DTGVSQNPRHKITKRGQNVTFRCDPISEHNRLYWYRQTLGQGPEFLTYFQNEAQLEKSRLLSDRFSAERPKGSFSTLEIQRTEQGDSAMYLCASSLRFIEGDTQYFGPGTRLTVL.

This clonotype was observed a few times. The chain links TRBV5-1 to TRBJ1-5, with TRBD1 matching 7 bases. V was pared by 4 bases and J by 3 bases, with 7 bases of the junction left unmatched. In germline, CDR1 is SGHRS, CDR2 YFSETQ. The CDR3 length is 15 residues. CDR3 protein: CASSPTGQANQPQHF. CDR3 DNA sequence: TGCGCCAGCAGCCCCACCGGACAGGCCAATCAGCCCCAGCATTTT. Variable domain in full (rest from reference TRBV5-1 and TRBJ1-5): KAGVTQTPRYLIKTRGQQVTLSCSPISGHRSVSWYQQTPGQGLQFLFEYFSETQRNKGNFPGRFSGRQFSNSRSEMNVSTLELGDSALYLCASSPTGQANQPQHFGDGTRLSIL.

The chain employs TRBV12-3 or TRBV12-4 and TRBJ2-4, with D possibly TRBD2 on 7 matching bases. The CDR3 covers 18 residues. The V end lost 3 bases, the J end lost 0 bases, and 18 bases lay between the germline ends. This chain's CDR3 is CASSFWGRGGLAKNIQYF. CDR3 nucleotides: TGTGCCAGCAGTTTTTGGGGCAGGGGAGGGTTAGCCAAAAACATTCAGTACTTC.

V usage is TRBV7-2 and J usage is TRBJ2-5; 9 bases are a match to TRBD2. The closer fit of TRBJ2-7 to the DNA end suggests the J call may be wrong. The CDR3 covers 15 residues. From germline, CDR1 is SGHTA and CDR2 FQGNSA. CDR3 residues: CASSSSGRTNYEQYF. DNA of the CDR3: TGTGCCAGCAGTTCGAGCGGGAGGACGAACTACGAGCAGTACTTC.